Reported below is one TCR beta chain. Its antigen is not known. CDR3 size: 15 residues. The germline V gene has CDR1 SGHTA and CDR2 FQGNSA. V was clipped by 1 base and J by 6 bases, with 16 bases between them. The investigators split CD4+ cells into a CD45RA+ naive subset and a CD45RA-negative memory subset. The sample is drawn from a study of shared clonotypes between healthy human individuals. Notes on the study in general: Incomplete sequencing of sorted subsets was indicated by rarefaction despite large depth. Donor scarcity curtailed the genetic and exposure-history diversity represented herein.

Original analysis: ImmunoSEQ supplied junction-only sequences lacking quality scores, so filtering was different. Measured with immunoSEQ multiplex PCR; TCRdb has only the in-frame clones, and not every one. The D gene and trimming were derived from the DNA, and the V and J assignments and clone size from that table. The repertoire holds around 980,000 clones, about four fifths seen once, with roughly 0.65% in the top ten. This receptor was identified in a man aged 18-30 years in good health. Some clones in this sample may be carry-over from other donors' samples. The gene calls are TRBV7-2 and TRBJ2-7; no clear D. Sequencing was done on a sample of memory CD4+ T cells from PBMCs. Sample subset: CD45RA-negative fraction. DNA of the CDR3: TGTGCCAGCAGCTTAGATTTCGCCGGCGCTGGCGAGCAGTACTTC. Amino acids: CASSLDFAGAGEQYF.